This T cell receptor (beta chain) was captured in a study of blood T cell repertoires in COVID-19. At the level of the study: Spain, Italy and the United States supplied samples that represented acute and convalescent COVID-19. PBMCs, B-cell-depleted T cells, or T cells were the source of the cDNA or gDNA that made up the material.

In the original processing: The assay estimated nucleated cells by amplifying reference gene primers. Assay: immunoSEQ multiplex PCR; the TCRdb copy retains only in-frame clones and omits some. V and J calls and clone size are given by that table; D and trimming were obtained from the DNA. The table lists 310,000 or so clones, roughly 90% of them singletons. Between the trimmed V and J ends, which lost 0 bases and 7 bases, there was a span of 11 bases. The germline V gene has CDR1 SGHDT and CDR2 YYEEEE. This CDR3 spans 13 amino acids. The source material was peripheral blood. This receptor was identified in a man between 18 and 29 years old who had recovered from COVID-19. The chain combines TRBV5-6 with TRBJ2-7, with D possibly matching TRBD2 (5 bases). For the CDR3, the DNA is TGTGCCAGCAGCTTGGAACAGAGGACTGAGCAGTACTTC. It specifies CASSLEQRTEQYF.